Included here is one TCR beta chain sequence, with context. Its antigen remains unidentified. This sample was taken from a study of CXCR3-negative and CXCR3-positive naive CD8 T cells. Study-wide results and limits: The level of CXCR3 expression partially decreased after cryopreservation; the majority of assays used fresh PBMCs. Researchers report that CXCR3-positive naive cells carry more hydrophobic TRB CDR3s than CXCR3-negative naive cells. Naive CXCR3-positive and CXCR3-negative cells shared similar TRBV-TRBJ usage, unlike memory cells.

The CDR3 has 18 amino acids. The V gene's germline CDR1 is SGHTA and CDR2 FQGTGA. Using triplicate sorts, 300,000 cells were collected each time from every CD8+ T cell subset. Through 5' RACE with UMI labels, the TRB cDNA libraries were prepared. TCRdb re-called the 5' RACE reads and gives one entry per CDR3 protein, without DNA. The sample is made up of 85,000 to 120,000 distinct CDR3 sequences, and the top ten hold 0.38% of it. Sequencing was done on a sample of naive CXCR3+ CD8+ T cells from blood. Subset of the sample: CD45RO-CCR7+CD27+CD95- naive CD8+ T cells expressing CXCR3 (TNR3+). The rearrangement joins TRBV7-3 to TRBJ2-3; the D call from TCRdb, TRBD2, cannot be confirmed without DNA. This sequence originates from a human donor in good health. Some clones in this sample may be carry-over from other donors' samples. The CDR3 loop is CASSSLVVEGSTTDTQYF.